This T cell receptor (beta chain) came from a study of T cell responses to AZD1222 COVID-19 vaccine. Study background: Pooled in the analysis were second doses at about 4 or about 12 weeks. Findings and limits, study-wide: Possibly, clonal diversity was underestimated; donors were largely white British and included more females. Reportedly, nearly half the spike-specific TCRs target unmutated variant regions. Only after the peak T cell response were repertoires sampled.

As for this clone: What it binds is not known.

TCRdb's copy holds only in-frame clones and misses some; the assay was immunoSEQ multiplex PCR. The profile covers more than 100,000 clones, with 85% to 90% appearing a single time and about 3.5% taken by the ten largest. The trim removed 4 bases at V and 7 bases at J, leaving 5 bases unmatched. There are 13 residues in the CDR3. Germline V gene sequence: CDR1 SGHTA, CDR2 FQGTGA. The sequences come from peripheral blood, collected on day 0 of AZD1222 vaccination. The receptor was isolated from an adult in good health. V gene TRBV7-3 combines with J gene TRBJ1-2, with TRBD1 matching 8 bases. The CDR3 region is CASSSSGGVGYTF. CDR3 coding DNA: TGTGCCAGCAGCTCTTCAGGGGGCGTTGGCTACACCTTC.